A selection of T cell receptor beta chains follows, all from one sample in a study of early T cells in non-severe SARS-CoV-2 infection. Each CDR3 protein is one row after TCRdb ran MiXCR on the 5' RACE reads. The sample records some 97,000 distinct CDR3 sequences, approximately 10% being singletons. Sequencing was performed on whole blood, taken at baseline. The source is an adult who was a healthcare worker with PCR-confirmed SARS-CoV-2 infection or an uninfected control (not recorded which). The CDR3 runs from the conserved cysteine through the conserved F or W. Each record gives: V gene, CDR3 length, clone size, J gene, D gene, CDR3 DNA, CDR3 protein. A D gene is named only where the DNA matches it firmly. Clone size is given for some rows only: seen once, a few or many times, or a class if the clone is expanded.

>TRBV10-3|13|.|TRBJ2-1|TRBD1
TGTGCCATCAGTGGACAGGGTGGGGGTGAGCAGTTCTTC
CAISGQGGGEQFF
>TRBV6-1|16|few|TRBJ2-3|.
TGTGCCAGCAGTGGAGTTTTGGGAGCGTCCGAAGATACGCAGTATTTT
CASSGVLGASEDTQYF
>TRBV4-3|16|.|TRBJ1-2|.
TGCGCCAGCAGCCAAGAGATTGACAGGCTAGGGTATGGCTACACCTTC
CASSQEIDRLGYGYTF
>TRBV20-1|18|.|TRBJ1-2|.
TGCAGTGCTAGAGATCCGGGTAATCGGCGGGGAATCAGAGGTGGCTACACCTTC
CSARDPGNRRGIRGGYTF
>TRBV6-2/TRBV6-3|13|.|TRBJ2-1|TRBD2
TGTGCCAGCAGTTTGGGACTAGCGTACGAGCAGTTCTTC
CASSLGLAYEQFF
>TRBV3-1|14|.|TRBJ2-3|.
TGTGCCAGCAGCCCTAAGCGAGGGACAGATACGCAGTATTTT
CASSPKRGTDTQYF
>TRBV6-1|15|few|TRBJ1-4|.
TGTGCCAGCAGTACTACAGCAACCCAGAATGAAAAACTGTTTTTT
CASSTTATQNEKLFF
>TRBV6-5|15|many|TRBJ1-2|TRBD1
TGTGCCAGCAGTTACGACAGGGACGGTGGCTATGGCTACACCTTC
CASSYDRDGGYGYTF
>TRBV10-3|16|.|TRBJ1-1|TRBD1
TGTGCCATCAGAAACACAGGGGTGGTTAAAGGGACTGAAGCTTTCTTT
CAIRNTGVVKGTEAFF
>TRBV30|11|many|TRBJ2-2|.
TGTGCCTGGAACGGACCCGGGGAGCTGTTTTTT
CAWNGPGELFF
>TRBV5-4|13|many|TRBJ2-2|.
TGTGCCAGCAGTAGCCCCCAGGGAGGGGAGCTGTTTTTT
CASSSPQGGELFF
>TRBV6-1|16|.|TRBJ1-1|TRBD1
TGTGCCAGCAGTGTCAGGGAGGGGACAGGGGTAACTGAAGCTTTCTTT
CASSVREGTGVTEAFF
>TRBV15|14|.|TRBJ1-1|.
TGTGCCACCAGCAGGGCCGACAGGAACACTGAAGCTTTCTTT
CATSRADRNTEAFF
>TRBV6-5|15|few|TRBJ2-1|.
TGTGCCAGCAGCCGACCCGGGGGAGTCGACAATGAGCAGTTCTTC
CASSRPGGVDNEQFF
>TRBV14|12|.|TRBJ2-3|.
TGTGCCAGCAGCCAAGGGGCATATACGCAGTATTTT
CASSQGAYTQYF
>TRBV19|14|.|TRBJ1-2|TRBD1
TGTGCCAGTAGTCGGACAGGGGGGAACTATGGCTACACCTTC
CASSRTGGNYGYTF
>TRBV4-2|14|many|TRBJ2-7|.
TGTGCCAGCAGCCAAGACCGAGCAGGACGGGAGCAGTACTTC
CASSQDRAGREQYF
>TRBV10-2|13|few|TRBJ1-3|.
TGCGCCAGCGGGGTTAGCTCTGGAAACACCATATATTTT
CASGVSSGNTIYF
>TRBV5-1|14|many|TRBJ2-3|.
TGCGCCAGCAGGCTAGCGAGATGGACAGATACGCAGTATTTT
CASRLARWTDTQYF
>TRBV5-6|18|many|TRBJ2-6|TRBD1
TGTGCCAGCAAATCATCGACAGGGCCTCCTTTTGGGGCCAACGTCCTGACTTTC
CASKSSTGPPFGANVLTF
>TRBV20-1|18|few|TRBJ2-1|TRBD2
TGCAGTGCTACCTTTAGCGGGGGGCCAAGATTATCCTACAATGAGCAGTTCTTC
CSATFSGGPRLSYNEQFF
>TRBV18|17|.|TRBJ2-1|.
TGTGCCAGCTCTTCCGGACTTGGGGATTCGCCCTACAATGAGCAGTTCTTC
CASSSGLGDSPYNEQFF
>TRBV6-5|15|few|TRBJ1-5|TRBD1
TGTGCCAGCAGACCGGACAGGGATGGCAATCAGCCCCAGCATTTT
CASRPDRDGNQPQHF
>TRBV19|13|few|TRBJ2-5|TRBD1
TGTGCCAGTAGTAAGGACAGGGAAGAGACCCAGTACTTC
CASSKDREETQYF
>TRBV15|18|.|TRBJ2-3|TRBD2
TGTGCCACCAGCAGGAGACCGAAAAGCGGGAGGGCCCCAGATACGCAGTATTTT
CATSRRPKSGRAPDTQYF
>TRBV5-1|16|many|TRBJ2-3|TRBD2
TGCGCCAGCAGCCCCAGGCTAGCGGGGTCCACAGATACGCAGTATTTT
CASSPRLAGSTDTQYF
>TRBV2|15|.|TRBJ2-3|.
TGTGCCAGCAGCTCCGCCCCAGCGCTCACAGATACGCAGTATTTT
CASSSAPALTDTQYF
>TRBV3-1|16|.|TRBJ2-1|.
TGTGCCAGCAGCCAAGGTTTTGAGCCTAGCGATACTGAGCAGTTCTTC
CASSQGFEPSDTEQFF
>TRBV10-3|15|many|TRBJ2-7|.
TGTGCCATCAGTGAGTCGACGGGGAGCTCCTACGAGCAGTACTTC
CAISESTGSSYEQYF
>TRBV14|15|few|TRBJ2-1|TRBD1
TGTGCCAGCAGCCGCCTGGGACAGGGGTCCAATGAGCAGTTCTTC
CASSRLGQGSNEQFF
>TRBV7-9|17|many|TRBJ2-6|.
TGTGCCAGCAGCCCCCGGGACTTACGCTCTGGGGCCAACGTCCTGACTTTC
CASSPRDLRSGANVLTF
>TRBV4-3|16|many|TRBJ2-7|TRBD1
TGCGCCAGCAGCCAAGGTGGAACAGGGGGCGGGTACGAGCAGTACTTC
CASSQGGTGGGYEQYF
>TRBV6-6|13|many|TRBJ1-1|.
TGTGCCAGCAGTTACGACCGACAGGCTGAAGCTTTCTTT
CASSYDRQAEAFF
>TRBV5-1|13|.|TRBJ2-7|.
TGCGCCAGCAGCTTGGCAGGGTACTACGAGCAGTACTTC
CASSLAGYYEQYF
>TRBV5-1|13|.|TRBJ2-2|.
TGCGCCAGCAGCTTCCGGTCGTCCGGGGAGCTGTTTTTT
CASSFRSSGELFF
>TRBV5-6|16|few|TRBJ2-7|TRBD2
TGTGCCAGCAGCTTGGTCGGTAGCGGGAGGCTCTACGAGCAGTACTTC
CASSLVGSGRLYEQYF
>TRBV12-2|14|few|TRBJ2-7|.
TGTGCAAGTCGCTTTTGGGAGGACTTCTACGAGCAGTACTTC
CASRFWEDFYEQYF